The entry below gives a single T cell receptor (beta chain) sequence along with its context. Its matching antigen is unknown. Genomic DNA per cell subset filled all wells of several immunoSEQ plates. Profiling relied on immunoSEQ multiplex PCR, and the TCRdb table lists in-frame clones only, not all of them. This table has approximately 1,500,000 clones, roughly 96% appearing once. Germline V lookup: CDR1 MNHEY, CDR2 SMNVEV (reference sequence). V lost 7 bases to trimming and J lost 3 bases; unmatched junction nucleotides: 13. The CDR3 extends over 16 amino acids. This record belongs to a study of shared clonotypes between healthy human individuals. Looking at the study overall: CD4 naive and memory got three plates each, CD8 naive two, CD8 memory one.

Study-level results: Non-shared clonotypes showed lower generation probabilities than clonotypes common to all four donors.

This clonotype was obtained from a man aged 25-45 years in good health. Sequenced material: naive CD4+ T cells sorted from blood. Specified subset: CD45RA+ positively selected. The chain is built from TRBV27 and TRBJ2-7; TRBD2 agrees at 9 bases. The CDR3 region is CASTKLAGDSNYEQYF. CDR3 DNA: TGTGCCAGCACCAAATTAGCGGGAGACTCGAACTACGAGCAGTACTTC.